This T cell receptor beta chain was captured in a study of shared clonotypes between healthy human individuals. Sequencing was performed with immunoSEQ multiplex PCR; in TCRdb, only in-frame clones are kept and a portion is missing. Of under 1,100,000 clones listed, around four fifths are singletons. The V and J ends lost 0 bases and 8 bases respectively, with 16 bases between them. The CDR3 extends over 15 amino acids. CDR1 is LNHDA, CDR2 SQIVND, per germline (reference sequence). The sequenced material came from memory CD4+ T cells sorted from blood. As for subset: CD45RA-negative fraction. The receptor was derived from a young man in good health. The V and J genes are TRBV19 and TRBJ1-2, with D unresolved. The CDR3 reads CASSIDPSTVGGYTF. The DNA for the CDR3 is TGTGCCAGTAGTATAGACCCCTCGACCGTGGGGGGCTACACCTTC. Filled out from reference TRBV19 and TRBJ1-2, the complete variable domain reads DGGITQSPKYLFRKEGQNVTLSCEQNLNHDAMYWYRQDPGQGLRLIYYSQIVNDFQKGDIAEGYSVSREKKESFPLTVTSAQKNPTAFYLCASSIDPSTVGGYTFGSGTRLTVV.